In its sample, the clone carrying this T cell receptor beta chain was seen once. Its antigen is still unknown. Being one base from a much bigger clone, this may be a read error. Amplification of TCR beta CDR3 regions used RNA as the template. HTBI primers were used for first-round RT-PCR of the TCR CDR3. TCRdb reanalysed the multiplex PCR reads using MiXCR and keeps one entry per CDR3 protein. The sample consists of 500,000 to 750,000 distinct CDR3 sequences, approximately 15% of them appearing once. The CDR3 is 16 residues long. Germline V CDR1 and CDR2: SGHTA, FQGTGA. In the ophthalmopathy cohort, Clinical Activity Score was at least 3, NOSPECS grade at least 4, and duration under 3 months. Lactation, pregnancy, other autoimmune disease or uncontrolled infection led to exclusion of patients. It was 10 ml of fresh peripheral blood that supplied the PBMCs. This sample was taken from a study of T cells in Graves' hyperthyroidism and ophthalmopathy. Study conclusions and caveats: Blood also contained most expanded thyroid clonotypes above 0.001.

The source of this sequence is a woman aged 18-30 years with Graves' ophthalmopathy. The chain employs TRBV7-3 and TRBJ2-3; 7 nucleotides agree with TRBD2. The source material was blood. The CDR3 nucleotides read TGTGCCAGCAGCCCCCAGGAGCGGGAAAGAACAGGTACGCAGTATTTT. Translated, it gives CASSPQERERTGTQYF.